The T cell receptor (beta chain) described here comes from a study of blood T cell repertoires in COVID-19. Turning to the study itself: The study drew acute and convalescent COVID-19 samples from the United States, Italy and Spain.

This CDR3 is built from 13 residues. Per the germline V gene, CDR1 is KGHSH and CDR2 is LQKENI. Comments on this clone: The junction does not match germline at one end; this may be a read error.

Participants were placed into cohorts based on the clinical history they reported. Two negative PCRs, clearance, or symptom resolution had been documented for recovered Cohort 3 donors. In the original analysis: How many nucleated cells were present was estimated from reference gene primer amplification. Profiled with immunoSEQ multiplex PCR; TCRdb holds only in-frame clones, not every one. D and trimming come from the DNA, and the V and J calls and clone size come from that table. This repertoire shows a few hundred thousand clones, roughly 89% found once; its top ten account for 1.7%. The source material was PBMCs or T cells enriched from blood (not recorded which). This clonotype was obtained from a woman aged 25 to 39 who had recovered from COVID-19. The chain has TRBV18 and TRBJ2-3; tentatively, D is TRBD2 (6 bases). CDR3 residues: CASSPGEDGSGVF. The CDR3 DNA sequence: TGTGCCAGCTCACCAGGGGAGGATGGGTCTGGGGTTTTT.